Presented here are 22 T cell receptor beta chains from one specimen sequenced in a study of Ad26.COV2.S vaccination and SARS-CoV-2 variants. Treatment meaning: 19 received Ad26.COV2.S at low or high dose, single or two shots; 5 received placebo; per-sample allocation not given. Day 63 following the first vaccine or placebo injection was when the samples were taken. Only in-frame clones appear in the TCRdb table, and some are missing; sequencing was by immunoSEQ multiplex PCR. The sample shows hundreds of thousands of clones, 85% to 90% of them seen only once. The material sequenced was peripheral blood, taken in a trial of Ad26.COV2.S vaccine versus placebo. These receptors came from a person aged 18 to 65 who received the Ad26.COV2.S COVID-19 vaccine or a placebo.

This chain links TRBV19 with TRBJ2-1; D not certain. V shed 5 bases and J shed 8 bases, with 10 bases lying between them. From germline, CDR1 is LNHDA and CDR2 SQIVND (reference sequence). This CDR3 is 12 amino acids long. CDR3: CASSETYYEQFF. DNA for the CDR3: TGTGCCAGTAGTGAGACCTATTATGAGCAGTTCTTC.

The rearrangement joins TRBV23-1 to TRBJ2-7, with 8 bases matching TRBD2. TRBV23-1 qualifies as an ORF whose function is uncertain. Losses at the gene ends were 4 bases for V and 3 bases for J; bases not matched to a gene: 14. The CDR3 totals 17 residues. CDR3 nucleotides: TGCGCCAGCAGTCGAAAAGCGGGAGATTCCCGATACTACGAGCAGTACGTC. Translation gives CASSRKAGDSRYYEQYV.

The rearrangement uses TRBV9 and TRBJ2-1, with D hard to call. V lost 0 bases to trimming and J lost 2 bases, with 9 bases between them. There are 15 residues in the CDR3. Germline CDR1 is SGDLS and CDR2 is YYNGEE. CDR3 loop: CASSVAGFPYNEQFF. CDR3 nucleotide sequence: TGTGCCAGCAGCGTAGCCGGCTTTCCCTACAATGAGCAGTTCTTC.

This clone was seen a single time. This rearrangement joins TRBV5-1 to TRBJ2-7; no reliable D call. V was shortened by 0 bases and J by 5 bases, with 12 bases between the two germline ends. Germline CDR1 reads SGHRS; CDR2 reads YFSETQ. The CDR3 runs 14 residues. The CDR3 loop is CASSLGGYWDEQYF. The CDR3 region has the DNA TGCGCCAGCAGCTTGGGAGGATATTGGGACGAGCAGTACTTC.

V gene TRBV9 combines with J gene TRBJ1-1; D gene uncertain. The CDR3 is made up of 16 amino acids. Per germline, CDR1 SGDLS and CDR2 YYNGEE. V shed 4 bases and J shed 4 bases, with 20 bases lying between them. The CDR3 region has the DNA TGTGCCAGCAGCCCTTGGACGTCAGGTCGGGGCACTGAAGCTTTCTTT. Protein sequence: CASSPWTSGRGTEAFF. The complete variable domain, with remaining parts taken from reference TRBV9 and TRBJ1-1, reads DSGVTQTPKHLITATGQRVTLRCSPRSGDLSVYWYQQSLDQGLQFLIQYYNGEERAKGNILERFSAQQFPDLHSELNLSSLELGDSALYFCASSPWTSGRGTEAFFGQGTRLTVV.

This clone showed up just once. The chain combines TRBV19 with TRBJ2-3; D is possibly TRBD1 (6 bases). CDR1 and CDR2 (germline): LNHDA, SQIVND (reference sequence). This CDR3 spans 13 amino acids. The ends were cut back, 10 bases at V and 4 bases at J, with 15 bases in the middle. The CDR3 is CATQWDTPDTQYF. Here the CDR3 DNA reads TGTGCCACTCAGTGGGACACCCCAGATACGCAGTATTTT.

The CDR3 loop reads CASSISGSYGTGELFF. CDR3 bases: TGTGCCAGCAGCATTAGCGGGAGTTATGGCACCGGGGAGCTGTTTTTT. The gene calls are TRBV7-3 and TRBJ2-2; the match to TRBD2 covers 9 bases. J gave up 4 bases and V 5 bases, and 8 bases lay outside the gene matches. This CDR3 spans 16 amino acids. Germline V lookup: CDR1 SGHTA, CDR2 FQGTGA.

DNA for the CDR3: TGTGCCAAAAAGGCCGGGACAGATTATGGCTACACCTTC. It yields the protein CAKKAGTDYGYTF. The V call is TRBV2, the J call TRBJ1-2; 7 nucleotides line up with TRBD1. Trimming at V came to 10 bases and at J to 5 bases, leaving 10 bases not matched to a gene. The CDR3 has 13 amino acids. Germline assignment: CDR1 SNHLY and CDR2 FYNNEI.

The chain recombines TRBV27 with TRBJ2-3, with D possibly TRBD2 on 5 matching bases. The CDR3 is 17 amino acids. Trimming left V 5 bases short and J 4 bases short, with 22 bases between. From germline, CDR1 is MNHEY and CDR2 SMNVEV (reference sequence). The CDR3, as DNA: TGTGCCAGCAGTATATACCGGCCGGGTCCAGCGGCAGATACGCAGTATTTT. Its protein is CASSIYRPGPAADTQYF.

In the case of this clone: This CDR3 is also generated by other DNA sequences in the sample. This chain uses TRBV18 with TRBJ2-2, with unresolved D. CDR3 length: 13 amino acids. Per germline, CDR1 KGHSH and CDR2 LQKENI. V lost 3 bases and J 6 bases, leaving 8 bases between the germline ends. This chain's CDR3 is CASSPEGPGELFF. CDR3 bases: TGTGCCAGCTCACCCGAAGGGCCCGGGGAGCTGTTTTTT.

The chain recombines TRBV20-1 with TRBJ1-2; D possibly corresponds to TRBD1 (6 bases). V lost 6 bases, J lost 3 bases, and 17 bases lay in between. There are 14 residues in the CDR3. Germline loops: CDR1 DFQATT, CDR2 SNEGSKA (reference sequence). The CDR3 spells CSASRDTNDYGYTF. The CDR3 coding sequence is TGCAGTGCGAGTAGGGACACCAACGACTATGGCTACACCTTC.

This rearrangement joins TRBV7-3 to TRBJ2-2; 7 bases are shared with TRBD2. This CDR3 has 16 amino acids. The germline CDR1 and CDR2 sequences are SGHTA and FQGTGA. V lost 4 bases, J lost 6 bases, and 11 bases stayed unmatched. The CDR3 loop is CASSSTGTMDPGELFF. The CDR3 DNA reads as TGTGCCAGCAGCTCCACCGGGACTATGGACCCCGGGGAGCTGTTTTTT.

The chain is built from TRBV7-8 and TRBJ2-7; maybe TRBD1 (5 bases). The CDR3 loop spans 16 amino acids. With 0 bases removed from V and 5 bases from J, the gap between germline ends came to 17 bases. In germline, CDR1 is SGHVS, CDR2 FQNEAQ. CDR3 coding DNA: TGTGCCAGCAGCTTAGCGTTTGTAGGGGTTGCTGACGAGCAGTACTTC. Translated, it gives CASSLAFVGVADEQYF.

This chain uses TRBV11-3 with TRBJ2-4, with D possibly called TRBD1 or TRBD2 (5 bases each). The CDR3 is made up of 19 amino acids. The V gene's germline CDR1 is SGHNT and CDR2 YENEEA. V was shortened by 5 bases and J by 0 bases, with 23 bases between the two germline ends. CDR3 amino acids: CASSAEGRVSLRAKNIQYF. In DNA form, the CDR3 reads TGTGCCAGCAGCGCTGAGGGCAGGGTAAGCCTGAGAGCCAAAAACATTCAGTACTTC.

In its sample, this clone was seen once. J is TRBJ1-1 and V is TRBV6-6; weak D call: TRBD1 (6 bases). Germline values: CDR1 MNHNY, CDR2 SVGAGI (reference sequence). The CDR3 consists of 16 residues. Trimming left V 7 bases short and J 4 bases short, with 22 bases between. The CDR3 DNA is TGTGCCAGCACCTCAAACAGGGTTTTACCGGGCACTGAAGCTTTCTTT. Residues: CASTSNRVLPGTEAFF.

This clone was picked up one time. The CDR3 DNA is TGTGCCAGCAGCTCGGACAACCAAGAGACCCAGTACTTC. Translating gives CASSSDNQETQYF. The rearrangement links TRBV5-4 to TRBJ2-5; TRBD1 might be the D (5 bases). In germline, CDR1 is SGHNT, CDR2 YYREEE (reference sequence). The V gene lost 3 bases and the J gene lost 0 bases, with 6 bases spanning the gap. The CDR3 is 13 amino acids.

This clone was recorded only once. The chain combines TRBV9 with TRBJ1-2, with D possibly TRBD1 on 5 matching bases. Germline CDR1 is SGDLS and CDR2 is YYNGEE. The CDR3 is 14 amino acids. Trimming stripped 0 bases from V and 3 bases from J, with 9 bases between. CDR3 bases: TGTGCCAGCAGCGTAGTGACAGCAGACTATGGCTACACCTTC. The encoded protein is CASSVVTADYGYTF.

Only a few counts were recorded for this clone. V usage is TRBV4-3 and J usage is TRBJ2-3; D may be TRBD1 (6 bases). The CDR3 has 15 amino acids. Germline CDR1 is LGHNA and CDR2 is YSLEER. V lost 6 bases to trimming and J lost 0 bases, with 13 bases between them. CDR3 DNA sequence: TGCGCCAGCAGTCTAGCTGGGGGCAGCACAGATACGCAGTATTTT. Translation: CASSLAGGSTDTQYF.

The chain links TRBV29-1 to TRBJ2-1, with unresolved D. Germline values: CDR1 SQVTM, CDR2 ANQGSEA. The CDR3 runs to 14 residues. V dropped 4 bases and J dropped 3 bases, with 13 bases sitting between them. CDR3 region: CSVASQIYYNEQFF. Here the CDR3 DNA reads TGCAGCGTTGCGTCCCAGATTTACTACAATGAGCAGTTCTTC.

V gene TRBV7-6 combines with J gene TRBJ2-1; the match to TRBD2 covers 7 bases. This CDR3 contains 17 residues. V shed 0 bases and J 7 bases; nucleotides not matched to a gene: 12. Germline V gene lookup returns CDR1 SGHVS and CDR2 FNYEAQ. The CDR3 sequence is CASSLAPWRETRNEQFF. The CDR3 nucleotides read TGTGCCAGCAGCTTAGCGCCCTGGCGGGAGACGCGGAATGAGCAGTTCTTC.

V is TRBV2 and J is TRBJ2-7, with D possibly matching TRBD1 (5 bases). This CDR3 is built from 13 residues. Germline V CDR1 and CDR2: SNHLY, FYNNEI. Trimming took 4 bases from V and 2 from J, leaving 9 bases between them. The CDR3, as DNA: TGTGCCAGCAGTGTGGGGCCGGCCTACGAGCAGTACTTC. Protein sequence: CASSVGPAYEQYF.

The sample holds a few counts of this clone. The chain recombines TRBV6-1 with TRBJ1-5; D remains unclear. From germline, CDR1 is MNHNS and CDR2 SASEGT. V was clipped by 1 base and J by 6 bases, with 4 bases between them. CDR3 length equals 12 residues. CDR3 DNA sequence: TGTGCCAGCAGTGAAGGGGGTCAGCCCCAGCATTTT. Its translation is CASSEGGQPQHF.